Here is one T cell receptor beta chain with its context. The specificity of this receptor is unknown. No base qualities exist here, and no much larger clone lies one base off it. The source of the sample is a study of T cell responses to AZD1222 COVID-19 vaccine (dated by TCRdb to about 2021). Concerning the study at large: AZD1222 recipients with second doses at about 4 weeks or about 12 weeks were pooled, because spike-specific TCR depth and breadth did not differ between schedules. A total of 233 trial participants underwent TCR sequencing, of whom about 210 received two doses of AZD1222 and some 25 received two doses of the MenACWY control vaccine. Trial participants were enrolled by age into subgroups of 18-55, 56-69 and 70-plus years, and around 150, 29 and 61 TCR-sequenced participants, respectively, were included in these subgroups. Overall results and qualifications from the work: Only a handful of AZD1222 recipients were SARS-CoV-2 seropositive at baseline, limiting conclusions about previously exposed vaccinees. Participants were mostly white British, with more females than males. The authors suggested clonal diversity may have been underestimated. Reportedly, close to half of the unique spike-specific TCRs recognized epitopes lying outside the regions that are mutated in the B.1.351 and B.1.1.7 variants. CD4 TCRs associated with the vaccine covered the entire spike protein, and the dominant responses were in regions 160-218 and 743-854. After two AZD1222 doses, spike-specific TCR breadth and depth were significantly higher than at day 0 and than in MenACWY recipients. Because no samples from the day 14 peak response were available, repertoires could be characterized only after the peak T cell response. In the small 56-69-year group, the increase in depth fell short of significance, most likely because of low power.

The CDR3 runs 19 residues from the cysteine to the phenylalanine. This entry keeps only the CDR3 DNA: 57 bases, framed from base 1. The germline ends are 26 bases apart after V is trimmed by 5 bases and J by 2 bases. CDR1 and CDR2 are read off the germline V gene as SGHTA and FQGNSA. The CDR3 regions of human TCRbeta chains were subjected to immunosequencing. The published analysis was carried out like this. TCRs in the repertoires were compared against a reference library of SARS-CoV-2-specific TCRs that had been generated with the MIRA antigen-specificity platform. Breadth meant the fraction of unique TCRs that were SARS-CoV-2-associated, whereas depth meant the fraction of total T cells that were SARS-CoV-2-associated. Using the MIRA data, each spike-specific TCR was mapped to the spike region that the TCR reacts to and placed in a CD4 or CD8 class. Log10-transformed breadth and depth values were compared by one-way ANOVA with Sidak's multiple comparisons tests. TCRdb limited this immuneACCESS table to in-frame rearrangements with V and J called. A share of clones is missing; checked studies link under half to unresolved V genes, and the rest is unexplained. V, J and clone size derive from that table, while D and trimming were established from the DNA sequence. This sample gives about 150,000 clones in total; approximately 89% of them show up just once. The ten largest clonotypes hold approximately 4% of the sample.

The sample's time point label, in plain terms: baseline before first vaccination. Samples from vaccinated people were obtained from the UK trials COV001 and COV002, which included a single-blind randomized controlled phase 2/3 trial of AZD1222 (ChAdOx1 nCoV-19) in healthy adults. For TCRbeta chain sequencing, PBMC samples from trial participants were taken at day 0 and at day 28 after the second dose. The chain is made from TRBV7-2 and TRBJ2-3; a confident D gene designation cannot be given. The TCR sequence derives from an adult in good health. The sequencing here drew on peripheral blood, taken on day 0 of AZD1222 vaccination. The CDR3 sequence is CASSAGASWLRYNTDTQYF. The DNA sequence reads TGTGCCAGCAGCGCAGGCGCCAGCTGGCTTAGGTATAACACAGATACGCAGTATTTT.